This T cell receptor (beta chain) was observed in a study of CD8 T cells in Susac syndrome. Overall study context: Blood was drawn from patients with Susac syndrome. At that point, they were therapy-naive, on corticosteroids, or on intravenous immunoglobulin alone.

Study-level results: Susac syndrome CD4+ T cell repertoires showed no clonal expansion.

Of note for this clonotype: Its target is unknown.

V lost 3 bases and J lost 2, with 14 bases in between. Per the germline V gene, CDR1 is DFQATT and CDR2 is SNEGSKA (reference sequence). The CDR3 covers 14 residues. cDNA came from around 0.5 to 1 ug RNA primed by random hexamers. TCR beta CDR3 was amplified by immunoSEQ multiplex PCR. This amplification extended across 54 Vbeta and 13 Jbeta segments. TCRdb reanalysed the immunoSEQ multiplex PCR reads using MiXCR and keeps one entry per CDR3 protein. The table records about 190,000 distinct CDR3 sequences, under 97% of them present only once. The rearrangement links TRBV20-1 to TRBJ2-7; D uncertain. The sequence was collected from a human donor with Susac syndrome. Material for sequencing was CD4+ T cells from PBMCs. The CDR3 sequence is CSASWVLGTYEQYF. In nucleotides, the CDR3 is TGCAGTGCTAGTTGGGTCTTAGGGACCTACGAGCAGTACTTC.